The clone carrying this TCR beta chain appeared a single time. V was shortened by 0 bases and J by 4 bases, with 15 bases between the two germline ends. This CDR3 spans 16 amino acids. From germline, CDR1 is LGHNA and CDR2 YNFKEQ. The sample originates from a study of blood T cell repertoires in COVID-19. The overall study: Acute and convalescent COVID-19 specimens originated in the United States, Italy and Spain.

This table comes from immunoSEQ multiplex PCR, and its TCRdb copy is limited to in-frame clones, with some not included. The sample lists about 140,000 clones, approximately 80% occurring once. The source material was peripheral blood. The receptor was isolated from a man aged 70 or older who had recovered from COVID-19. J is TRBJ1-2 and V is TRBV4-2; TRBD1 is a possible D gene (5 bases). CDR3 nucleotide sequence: TGTGCCAGCAGCCAAGAGGTGACAGCGATGATCTATGGCTACACCTTC. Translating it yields CASSQEVTAMIYGYTF.